This T cell receptor beta chain came from a study of human T cells and chemical hapten exposure. With 3 bases clipped from V and 8 bases from J, the junction kept 4 bases outside the gene matches. In germline, CDR1 is SGHAT, CDR2 FQDESV (reference sequence). This CDR3 is 12 amino acids long. This clonotype was picked up a small number of times. The time point here: patch test 3, about 24 weeks after DPC sensitization. Described treatment: therapeutic diphenylcyclopropenone sensitization with weekly scalp DPC. TCRdb fed the RACE reads into MiXCR, producing one record per CDR3 protein. The data hold roughly 200,000 distinct CDR3 sequences, with more than 20% observed a single time.

The V and J genes are TRBV11-1 and TRBJ2-7, with 7 bases that match TRBD1. The source of this sequence is a woman aged 40 to 50 with alopecia areata. Some clones in this sample may be carry-over from other donors' samples. The sequenced sample was whole blood, obtained in connection with sensitization to the hapten diphenylcyclopropenone (DPC). In DNA form, the CDR3 reads TGTGCCAGCAGCTTCACAGGGGTGAAGCAGTACTTC. Amino acids: CASSFTGVKQYF.